Presented here are 29 T cell receptor beta chains from one specimen sequenced in a study of human T cells and chemical hapten exposure (dated by TCRdb to the early 2020s). Libraries came from RACE. The listed sequencing device is NextSeq 500. Using fastp at Q25 and MiXCR, TCRdb reprocessed the public reads and kept productive beta chains. Identical CDR3 protein sequences are pooled into one entry, listed with their most common genes and DNA. The sample includes approximately 400,000 distinct CDR3 sequences, with around 5.5% observed a single time. The top ten hold just over 2.5% of the sample. This specimen's time point label, interpreted: pre-sensitization, week 0. This specimen's treatment or condition label, per the study, means: therapeutic diphenylcyclopropenone sensitization with weekly scalp DPC. The starting material was whole blood, obtained in connection with sensitization to the hapten diphenylcyclopropenone (DPC). The receptors stem from a woman between 50 and 59 years old with alopecia areata. Some clones in this sample may be carry-over from other donors' samples.

This clonotype was seen ten or more times. The junction differs from germline at one of its ends, possibly a read error. The CDR3 DNA reads TGCGCCAGCAGCTTGGTGGCGGGTTCCTACAATGAGCAGTTCTTC. Amino acids: CASSLVAGSYNEQFF. This chain links TRBV7-9 with TRBJ2-1, with a tentative D call TRBD2 (5 bases). The CDR3 loop spans 15 amino acids. Germline CDR1 and CDR2: SEHNR and FQNEAQ (reference sequence).

This clonotype was observed many times. The chain couples TRBV30 to TRBJ2-3; weak D call: TRBD2 (6 bases). This CDR3 contains 14 residues. Germline V gene sequence: CDR1 GTSNPN, CDR2 SVGIG (reference sequence). V gave up 1 base and J gave up 0 bases, with 8 bases separating them. CDR3 nucleotide sequence: TGTGCCTGGAGTGAGGGACTCAGCACAGATACGCAGTATTTT. This encodes CAWSEGLSTDTQYF.

Ten or more counts support this clonotype. This sequence joins TRBV7-9 and TRBJ2-3; 12 bases map to TRBD1. The CDR3 loop spans 17 amino acids. Per the germline V gene, CDR1 is SEHNR and CDR2 is FQNEAQ (reference sequence). With V trimmed by 0 bases and J by 3 bases, 4 bases remained unmatched. The CDR3 coding sequence is TGTGCCAGCAGCTTAGCAGGGACAGGGGGCGTGACAGATACGCAGTATTTT. It codes for CASSLAGTGGVTDTQYF.

This clonotype was seen at least ten times. The CDR3 DNA is TGTGCCACTAAAACGGGACAGGGCCCTAATCAGCCCCAGCATTTT. The encoded protein is CATKTGQGPNQPQHF. V is TRBV6-2 or TRBV6-3 and J is TRBJ1-5, with 9 positions matching TRBD1. CDR1 MNHEY and CDR2 SVGEGT come from the germline V gene. After removal of 10 bases from V and 4 bases from J, the junction contained 11 bases not matched to a gene. The CDR3 has 15 residues.

This chain joins TRBV20-1 and TRBJ1-5, with unresolved D. Trimming cost V 0 bases and J 3 bases, with 12 bases left between them. Germline lookup yields CDR1 DFQATT and CDR2 SNEGSKA (reference sequence). This CDR3 region has 15 residues. CDR3: CSARDPSSLNQPQHF. The CDR3 DNA sequence: TGCAGTGCTAGAGATCCCAGCAGTCTCAATCAGCCCCAGCATTTT.

This clonotype was seen repeatedly, ten times or more. This chain joins TRBV6-6 and TRBJ1-5; TRBD1 is a possible D gene (5 bases). V lost 5 bases and J lost 0, with 14 bases in between. The length of the CDR3 is 16 residues. Germline loops: CDR1 MNHNY, CDR2 SVGAGI (reference sequence). In DNA, the CDR3 is TGTGCCAGCAGTCGGGTTACTCAGGGTAGCAATCAGCCCCAGCATTTT. It yields the protein CASSRVTQGSNQPQHF.

This clonotype was seen many times. The chain couples TRBV7-9 to TRBJ2-2; 9 positions match TRBD1. J lost 8 bases, V lost 7 bases, and 11 bases had no gene match. The CDR3 runs to 15 residues. Germline assignment: CDR1 SEHNR and CDR2 FQNEAQ (reference sequence). The CDR3 loop is CASNAGTGRPGELFF. The CDR3 DNA reads as TGTGCCAGCAATGCCGGGACAGGGAGACCGGGGGAGCTGTTTTTT.

This clonotype was observed many times. The chain joins TRBV24-1 to TRBJ2-1, with 12 positions matching TRBD2. V lost 4 bases to trimming and J lost 8 bases; unmatched junction nucleotides: 5. Germline-derived CDR1 and CDR2 are KGHDR and SFDVKD. The length of the CDR3 is 15 residues. Here the CDR3 reads CATSDGLAGLYEQFF. In DNA, the CDR3 is TGTGCCACCAGTGACGGACTAGCGGGGTTGTATGAGCAGTTCTTC.

The gene calls are TRBV6-1 and TRBJ2-7, with unresolved D. In germline, CDR1 is MNHNS, CDR2 SASEGT. Between the trimmed V and J ends, which lost 2 bases and 7 bases, there was a span of 6 bases. The CDR3 is made up of 11 amino acids. CDR3 in DNA: TGTGCCAGCAGTGAAATCTGGGAGCAGTACTTC. Translation: CASSEIWEQYF.

In its sample, this clonotype was seen a few times. This chain joins TRBV27 and TRBJ2-3; no reliable D call. The CDR3 has 13 amino acids. Trimming took off 7 bases at V and 3 bases at J, with 11 bases between the two ends. CDR1 MNHEY and CDR2 SMNVEV come from the germline V gene (reference sequence). CDR3 DNA sequence: TGTGCCAGCAAGACGGATCTGACAGATACGCAGTATTTT. Translation: CASKTDLTDTQYF.

This clonotype was recorded a few times. The chain links TRBV12-3 or TRBV12-4 to TRBJ1-2, with D possibly being TRBD1 (5 bases). V was trimmed by 6 bases and J by 0 bases, leaving 14 bases between them. The length of the CDR3 is 15 residues. The DNA for the CDR3 is TGTGCCAGCAGCGGCCGACAGCCTGCTAACTATGGCTACACCTTC. Translation: CASSGRQPANYGYTF.

This clonotype has a handful of counts. This chain links TRBV5-1 with TRBJ2-5; D not resolved. Germline V gene lookup returns CDR1 SGHRS and CDR2 YFSETQ. This CDR3 spans 14 amino acids. V was cut by 0 bases and J by 1 base, with 7 bases left in between. As DNA, the CDR3 is TGCGCCAGCAGCTTGGTAGGGTCCCAAGAGACCCAGTACTTC. It yields the protein CASSLVGSQETQYF. Using reference TRBV5-1 and TRBJ2-5 for the parts outside the CDR3, the full variable domain is KAGVTQTPRYLIKTRGQQVTLSCSPISGHRSVSWYQQTPGQGLQFLFEYFSETQRNKGNFPGRFSGRQFSNSRSEMNVSTLELGDSALYLCASSLVGSQETQYFGPGTRLLVL.

This clonotype was picked up a small number of times. V and J are TRBV12-3 or TRBV12-4 and TRBJ1-5, with D perhaps TRBD1 (6 bases). There are 13 residues in the CDR3. The V gene lost 7 bases and the J gene lost 7 bases, with 14 bases spanning the gap. The CDR3 is CASKPGGGQPQHF. The CDR3 coding sequence is TGTGCCAGCAAACCCGGAGGGGGACAGCCCCAGCATTTT.

There are many counts of this clonotype. The chain recombines TRBV10-3 with TRBJ2-3; 11 bases are a match to TRBD2. Trimming at V came to 2 bases and at J to 1 base, leaving 2 bases not matched to a gene. This CDR3 spans 16 amino acids. CDR1 is ENHRY and CDR2 is SYGVKD in the germline V gene. For the CDR3, the DNA is TGTGCCATCAGTGAGGGGACTAGCGGAGGCACAGATACGCAGTATTTT. Translated: CAISEGTSGGTDTQYF.

This clonotype was found many times. This chain uses TRBV29-1 with TRBJ1-1; D remains ambiguous. Trimming took 3 bases from V and 8 from J, leaving 13 bases between them. CDR3 length: 12 residues. Per the germline V gene, CDR1 is SQVTM and CDR2 is ANQGSEA. The CDR3 loop reads CSVDGQNKEAFF. DNA for the CDR3: TGCAGCGTTGACGGGCAGAACAAGGAAGCTTTCTTT.

This clonotype was observed many times. The genes are TRBV5-8 and TRBJ1-1; D is unresolved. Trimming left V 0 bases short and J 6 bases short, with 6 bases between. The CDR3 covers 12 residues. Germline V gives CDR1 SGHTS, CDR2 YDEGEE. In DNA form, the CDR3 reads TGTGCCAGCAGCTTGGCCTCGGCTGAAGCTTTCTTT. Residues: CASSLASAEAFF.

This clonotype was seen at least ten times. CDR3 residues: CASSSRDNEQFF. CDR3 sequence (DNA): TGTGCCAGCAGTTCCCGGGACAATGAGCAGTTCTTC. The chain carries TRBV28 and TRBJ2-1; D gene uncertain. CDR3 length: 12 amino acids. Germline CDR1 is MDHEN and CDR2 is SYDVKM. Trimming cost V 4 bases and J 5 bases, with 6 bases left between them. The whole variable domain, filled in from reference TRBV28 and TRBJ2-1, reads DVKVTQSSRYLVKRTGEKVFLECVQDMDHENMFWYRQDPGLGLRLIYFSYDVKMKEKGDIPEGYSVSREKKERFSLILESASTNQTSMYLCASSSRDNEQFFGPGTRLTVL.

In its sample, this clonotype was seen many times. The chain is built from TRBV7-8 and TRBJ2-6; possibly TRBD2 for D (5 bases). The CDR3 consists of 17 residues. Germline loops: CDR1 SGHVS, CDR2 FQNEAQ. V gave up 5 bases and J gave up 0 bases, with 14 bases separating them. The CDR3 reads CASSAAVAVSGANVLTF. Written as DNA, the CDR3 is TGTGCCAGCAGCGCAGCGGTGGCCGTCTCTGGGGCCAACGTCCTGACTTTC. Combining the CDR3 with reference TRBV7-8 and TRBJ2-6 gives the whole variable domain GAGVSQSPRYKVAKRGQDVALRCDPISGHVSLFWYQQALGQGPEFLTYFQNEAQLDKSGLPSDRFFAERPEGSVSTLKIQRTQQEDSAVYLCASSAAVAVSGANVLTFGAGSRLTVL.

This chain connects TRBV2 to TRBJ2-7, with 9 bases fitting TRBD1. The V gene end was trimmed by 6 bases and the J gene end by 5 bases; junction bases not matched to a gene: 11. This CDR3 region has 15 residues. Germline CDR1 reads SNHLY; CDR2 reads FYNNEI. CDR3 nucleotide sequence: TGTGCCAGCAGCGCCCCGGACAGGGGTCGGGACGAGCAGTACTTC. Amino acids: CASSAPDRGRDEQYF.

This clonotype was counted many times. The rearrangement joins TRBV5-1 to TRBJ2-5; D ambiguous. Germline CDR1 reads SGHRS; CDR2 reads YFSETQ. CDR3 length equals 14 residues. The V end lost 6 bases, the J end lost 1 base, and 13 bases lay between the germline ends. The CDR3 loop reads CASTLTAPQETQYF. The CDR3 DNA reads TGCGCCAGCACCCTAACCGCACCCCAAGAGACCCAGTACTTC. Full variable domain (rest looked up from reference TRBV5-1 and TRBJ2-5): KAGVTQTPRYLIKTRGQQVTLSCSPISGHRSVSWYQQTPGQGLQFLFEYFSETQRNKGNFPGRFSGRQFSNSRSEMNVSTLELGDSALYLCASTLTAPQETQYFGPGTRLLVL.

This clonotype was found many times. The V call is TRBV7-2, the J call TRBJ2-5; D gene unclear. CDR1 is SGHTA, CDR2 FQGNSA, per germline. Trimming stripped 1 base from V and 3 bases from J, with 15 bases between. This CDR3 comprises 16 residues. The CDR3 DNA reads TGTGCCAGCAGCTTAGGATTGGTCGCGACAAAAGAGACCCAGTACTTC. Amino acid sequence: CASSLGLVATKETQYF.

This clonotype was seen more than once but under ten times. The chain is built from TRBV24-1 and TRBJ2-2; tentatively, D is TRBD1 (6 bases). Germline CDR1 KGHDR, CDR2 SFDVKD. V gave up 2 bases and J gave up 3 bases, with 21 bases separating them. The CDR3 loop spans 19 amino acids. The DNA of the CDR3 is TGTGCCACCAGTGATTCCCGAACAGGGAGAGGGTTGGACACCGGGGAGCTGTTTTTT. Translation: CATSDSRTGRGLDTGELFF.

CDR3: CASSSAAAGSTDTQYF. DNA of the CDR3: TGTGCCAGCAGCTCGGCCGCAGCGGGCAGCACAGATACGCAGTATTTT. This chain connects TRBV7-9 to TRBJ2-3; weak D call: TRBD2 (6 bases). The CDR3 totals 16 residues. CDR1 and CDR2 (germline): SEHNR, FQNEAQ (reference sequence). Trimming took 4 bases from V and 0 from J, leaving 14 bases between them.

This clonotype turned up a few times. The CDR3 region is CSAPHEAGKVGYTF. DNA of the CDR3: TGCAGTGCTCCCCACGAGGCAGGGAAAGTTGGCTACACCTTC. The chain couples TRBV20-1 to TRBJ1-2; weak D call: TRBD1 (5 bases). The germline V and J ends were trimmed by 5 bases and 7 bases, with 20 bases remaining between them. The CDR3 is 14 residues long. Germline V gene data show CDR1 as DFQATT and CDR2 as SNEGSKA (reference sequence).

This clonotype was recorded many times. The chain joins TRBV5-1 to TRBJ2-1; 9 nucleotides align to TRBD2. Per the germline V gene, CDR1 is SGHRS and CDR2 is YFSETQ. V was pared by 5 bases and J by 6 bases, with 6 bases of the junction left unmatched. The CDR3 covers 14 residues. CDR3 sequence reads: CASRRSGSGNEQFF. The CDR3 DNA reads as TGCGCCAGCAGACGTAGCGGGAGCGGCAATGAGCAGTTCTTC. Using reference TRBV5-1 and TRBJ2-1 for the parts outside the CDR3, the full variable domain is KAGVTQTPRYLIKTRGQQVTLSCSPISGHRSVSWYQQTPGQGLQFLFEYFSETQRNKGNFPGRFSGRQFSNSRSEMNVSTLELGDSALYLCASRRSGSGNEQFFGPGTRLTVL.

At least ten counts were recorded for this clonotype. The V and J genes are TRBV14 and TRBJ2-3; 7 bases line up with TRBD2. The J segment lost 7 bases and the V segment lost 1 base, leaving 14 bases of the junction unmatched. Per the germline V gene, CDR1 is SGHDN and CDR2 is FVKESK. This CDR3 is built from 17 residues. The CDR3 DNA is TGTGCCAGCAGCCAAGGGGTCGTGGGAGGGCCGAGGAATACGCAGTATTTT. Amino acid sequence: CASSQGVVGGPRNTQYF.

This clonotype was found a few times. The V and J genes are TRBV9 and TRBJ2-5; no clear D gene. This CDR3 spans 13 amino acids. CDR1 and CDR2 (germline): SGDLS, YYNGEE. Trimming left V 0 bases short and J 5 bases short, with 8 bases between. This CDR3 is CASSVVVGETQYF. The CDR3 DNA reads as TGTGCCAGCAGCGTAGTAGTTGGGGAGACCCAGTACTTC. Combining the CDR3 with reference TRBV9 and TRBJ2-5 gives the whole variable domain DSGVTQTPKHLITATGQRVTLRCSPRSGDLSVYWYQQSLDQGLQFLIQYYNGEERAKGNILERFSAQQFPDLHSELNLSSLELGDSALYFCASSVVVGETQYFGPGTRLLVL.

This clonotype was detected many times. The rearrangement uses TRBV20-1 and TRBJ2-2; 8 bases align to TRBD1. V gave up 5 bases and J gave up 2 bases; unmatched junction bases: 7. Looked up from germline, CDR1 is DFQATT and CDR2 is SNEGSKA (reference sequence). The CDR3 loop spans 15 amino acids. CDR3 nucleotide sequence: TGCAGTGCTCGGACAGGGACCTTAAACACCGGGGAGCTGTTTTTT. Amino acids: CSARTGTLNTGELFF.

A few counts support this clonotype. The chain combines TRBV20-1 with TRBJ2-1; a possible D gene is TRBD2 (6 bases). The CDR3 length is 16 residues. The V and J ends lost 0 bases and 5 bases respectively, with 17 bases between them. The germline gives CDR1 DFQATT, CDR2 SNEGSKA (reference sequence). The DNA of the CDR3 is TGCAGTGCTAGAGATCGGGGGAGAGCGAAAAACAATGAGCAGTTCTTC. It is translated as CSARDRGRAKNNEQFF.